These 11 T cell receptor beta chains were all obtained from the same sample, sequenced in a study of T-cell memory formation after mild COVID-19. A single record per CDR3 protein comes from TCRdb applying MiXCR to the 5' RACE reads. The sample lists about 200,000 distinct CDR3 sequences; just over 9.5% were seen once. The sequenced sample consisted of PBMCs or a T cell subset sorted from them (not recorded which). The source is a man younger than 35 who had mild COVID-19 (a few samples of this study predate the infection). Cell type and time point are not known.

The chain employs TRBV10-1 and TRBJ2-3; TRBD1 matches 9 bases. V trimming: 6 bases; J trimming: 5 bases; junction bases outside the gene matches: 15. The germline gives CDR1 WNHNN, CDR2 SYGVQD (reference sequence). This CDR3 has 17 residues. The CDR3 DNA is TGCGCCAGCAGCGATGGGACAGGGCTCCAGGTTGGAGATACGCAGTATTTT. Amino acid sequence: CASSDGTGLQVGDTQYF.

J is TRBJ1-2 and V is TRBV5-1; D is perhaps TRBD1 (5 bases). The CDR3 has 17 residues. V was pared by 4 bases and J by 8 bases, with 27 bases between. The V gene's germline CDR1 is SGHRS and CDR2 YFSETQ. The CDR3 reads CASSVGPRDRPMEGYTF. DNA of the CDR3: TGCGCCAGCAGCGTGGGACCCCGAGACAGACCCATGGAAGGCTACACCTTC.

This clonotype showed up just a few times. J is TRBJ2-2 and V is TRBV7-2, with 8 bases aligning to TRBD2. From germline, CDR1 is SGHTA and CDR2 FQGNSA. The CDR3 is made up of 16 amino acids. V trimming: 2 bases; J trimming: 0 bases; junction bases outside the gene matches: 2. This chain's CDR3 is CASSLFGGANTGELFF. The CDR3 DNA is TGTGCCAGCAGCTTATTCGGGGGGGCGAACACCGGGGAGCTGTTTTTT.

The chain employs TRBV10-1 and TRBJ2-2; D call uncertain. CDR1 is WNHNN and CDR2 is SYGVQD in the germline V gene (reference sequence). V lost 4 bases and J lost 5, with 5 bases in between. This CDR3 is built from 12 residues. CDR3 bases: TGCGCCAGCAGTGGAGCTACCGGGGAGCTGTTTTTT. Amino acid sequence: CASSGATGELFF.

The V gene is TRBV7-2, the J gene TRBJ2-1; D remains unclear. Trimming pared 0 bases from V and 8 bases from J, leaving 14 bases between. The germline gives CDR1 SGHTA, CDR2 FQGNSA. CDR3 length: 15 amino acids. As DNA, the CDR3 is TGTGCCAGCAGCTTAGCGCATGGAAGGGAACATGAGCAGTTCTTC. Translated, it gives CASSLAHGREHEQFF.

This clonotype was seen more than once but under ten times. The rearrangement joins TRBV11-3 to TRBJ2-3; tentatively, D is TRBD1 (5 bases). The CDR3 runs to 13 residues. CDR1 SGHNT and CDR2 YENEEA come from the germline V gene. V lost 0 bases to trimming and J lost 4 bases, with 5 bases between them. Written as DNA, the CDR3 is TGTGCCAGCAGCTTAGAAGGGGCAGATACGCAGTATTTT. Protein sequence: CASSLEGADTQYF.

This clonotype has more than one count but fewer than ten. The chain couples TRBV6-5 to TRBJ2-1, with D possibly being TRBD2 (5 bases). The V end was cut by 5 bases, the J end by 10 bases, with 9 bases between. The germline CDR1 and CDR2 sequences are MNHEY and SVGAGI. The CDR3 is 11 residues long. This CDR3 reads CASSKSGEQFF. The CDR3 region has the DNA TGTGCCAGCAGTAAATCGGGGGAGCAGTTCTTC.

Written as DNA, the CDR3 is TGCAGCTCCGGGACAGGCCGTCGTAACACTGAAGCTTTCTTT. Protein sequence: CSSGTGRRNTEAFF. The chain links TRBV29-1 to TRBJ1-1, with 8 bases aligning to TRBD1. The ends lost 8 bases at V and 2 bases at J; junction bases unmatched: 10. The CDR3 is 14 amino acids. CDR1 and CDR2 (germline): SQVTM, ANQGSEA.

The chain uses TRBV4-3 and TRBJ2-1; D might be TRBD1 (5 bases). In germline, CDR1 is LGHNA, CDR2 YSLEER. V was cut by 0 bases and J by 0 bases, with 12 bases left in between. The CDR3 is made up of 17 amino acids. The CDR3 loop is CASSQEAEGDSYNEQFF. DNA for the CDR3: TGCGCCAGCAGCCAAGAAGCCGAAGGGGACTCCTACAATGAGCAGTTCTTC.

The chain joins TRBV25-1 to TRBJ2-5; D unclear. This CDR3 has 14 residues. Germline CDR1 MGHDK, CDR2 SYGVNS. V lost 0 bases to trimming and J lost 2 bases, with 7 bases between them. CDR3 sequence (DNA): TGTGCCAGCAGTGAATATTCCTTACAAGAGACCCAGTACTTC. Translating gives CASSEYSLQETQYF. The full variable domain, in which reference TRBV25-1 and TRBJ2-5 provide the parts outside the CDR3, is EADIYQTPRYLVIGTGKKITLECSQTMGHDKMYWYQQDPGMELHLIHYSYGVNSTEKGDLSSESTVSRIRTEHFPLTLESARPSHTSQYLCASSEYSLQETQYFGPGTRLLVL.

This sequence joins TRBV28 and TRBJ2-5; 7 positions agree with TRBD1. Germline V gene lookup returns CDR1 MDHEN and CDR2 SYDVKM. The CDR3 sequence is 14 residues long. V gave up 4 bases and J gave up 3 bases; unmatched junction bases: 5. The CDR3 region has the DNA TGTGCCAGCAGTTCCGGGACAGACAAAGAGACCCAGTACTTC. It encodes CASSSGTDKETQYF.